This T cell receptor (beta chain) was recorded in a study of blood T cell repertoires in COVID-19. At the level of the study: Samples came from the United States, Italy and Spain, spanning acute and convalescent COVID-19. PBMCs, B-cell-depleted T cells, or T cells were the source of the cDNA or gDNA that made up the material.

In the authors' methods: For nucleated cells, counts were estimated from reference gene primer amplification. Generated by immunoSEQ multiplex PCR, the TCRdb table keeps only in-frame clones and is missing some. For V, J and clone size, that table is used; D and trimming come from the DNA. The sample records about 200,000 clones, around four fifths being singletons. V was shortened by 5 bases and J by 2 bases, with 10 bases between the two germline ends. The CDR3 spans 13 residues. CDR1 is MNHEY and CDR2 is SMNVEV in the germline V gene (reference sequence). Seattle researchers signed up patients amid active infection and tracked them longitudinally.

The source is a woman aged 80 or older with COVID-19, enrolled during active disease. Sample: peripheral blood. The chain employs TRBV27 and TRBJ2-7; perhaps TRBD1 as D (6 bases). CDR3 DNA sequence: TGTGCCAGCAGTCGGGACACACCCTACGAGCAGTACTTC. The encoded protein is CASSRDTPYEQYF.